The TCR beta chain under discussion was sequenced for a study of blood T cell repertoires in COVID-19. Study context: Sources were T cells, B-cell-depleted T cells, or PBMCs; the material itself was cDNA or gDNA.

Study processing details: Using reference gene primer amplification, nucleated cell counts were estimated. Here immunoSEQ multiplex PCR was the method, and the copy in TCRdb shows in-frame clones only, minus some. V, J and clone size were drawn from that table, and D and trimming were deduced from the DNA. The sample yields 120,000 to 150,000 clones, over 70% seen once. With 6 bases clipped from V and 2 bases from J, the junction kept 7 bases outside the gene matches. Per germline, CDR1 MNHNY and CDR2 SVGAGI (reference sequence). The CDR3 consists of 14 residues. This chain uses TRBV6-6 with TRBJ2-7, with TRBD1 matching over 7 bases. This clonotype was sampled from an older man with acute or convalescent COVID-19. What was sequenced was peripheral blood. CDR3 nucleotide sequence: TGTGCCAGCAGCTACGAGGGGGCGACCTACGAGCAGTACTTC. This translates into CASSYEGATYEQYF.